One sample yielded the 20 T cell receptor beta chains listed below, sequenced in a study of cytomegalovirus exposure and HLA in healthy donors. Sequenced by immunoSEQ multiplex PCR; TCRdb stores in-frame clones only, minus some. The sample yields over 150,000 clones, about 96% seen once. The sequenced sample consisted of PBMCs. These TCRs come from a woman aged 18-35 years in good health and CMV-seronegative.

The rearrangement uses TRBV4-1 and TRBJ2-6, with 13 bases matching TRBD2. With 4 bases clipped from V and 2 bases from J, the junction kept 8 bases outside the gene matches. The CDR3 is made up of 19 amino acids. The germline V gene encodes CDR1 MGHRA and CDR2 YSYEKL. The CDR3 loop reads CASSRGLAGAATGANVLTF. CDR3 DNA: TGCGCCAGCAGCCGAGGACTAGCGGGGGCCGCTACTGGGGCCAACGTCCTGACTTTC.

CDR3 nucleotides: TGTGCCAGCGGCCGGGACAGGGCCTACGAGCAGTACTTC. This sequence encodes CASGRDRAYEQYF. This sequence joins TRBV2 and TRBJ2-7; 9 bases match TRBD1. The CDR3 length is 13 residues. Trimming at V came to 8 bases and at J to 2 bases, leaving 4 bases not matched to a gene. Germline V gene lookup returns CDR1 SNHLY and CDR2 FYNNEI.

This clone was seen just once. This chain joins TRBV2 and TRBJ1-5, with a possible D match to TRBD1 (6 bases). In germline, CDR1 is SNHLY, CDR2 FYNNEI. CDR3 length equals 13 residues. Trimming removed 4 bases from V and 7 bases from J, with 11 bases in between. CDR3 region: CASSGGGAQPQHF. CDR3 nucleotide sequence: TGTGCCAGCAGTGGAGGGGGGGCCCAGCCCCAGCATTTT.

This chain uses TRBV4-2 with TRBJ2-1; 9 bases are a match to TRBD2. Germline V gene sequence: CDR1 LGHNA, CDR2 YNFKEQ. Trimming at V came to 4 bases and at J to 9 bases, leaving 10 bases not matched to a gene. The CDR3 contains 15 residues. CDR3 in amino acids: CASSLEALAGSEQFF. In DNA, the CDR3 is TGTGCCAGCAGCCTCGAGGCTCTAGCGGGGTCTGAGCAGTTCTTC.

J is TRBJ2-1 and V is TRBV7-3; 7 bases map to TRBD2. The CDR3 sequence is 14 residues long. The V gene's germline CDR1 is SGHTA and CDR2 FQGTGA. J lost 5 bases, V lost 5 bases, and 6 bases had no gene match. This CDR3 is CASSTSALDNEQFF. The CDR3 DNA reads TGTGCCAGCAGCACTAGCGCGTTGGACAATGAGCAGTTCTTC.

This chain uses TRBV5-4 with TRBJ1-2, with 8 bases identical to TRBD1. CDR3 size: 13 residues. The J segment lost 10 bases and the V segment lost 0 bases, leaving 5 bases of the junction unmatched. Germline CDR1 is SGHNT and CDR2 is YYREEE (reference sequence). CDR3 sequence: CASSLGGGQDYTF. The CDR3, as DNA: TGTGCCAGCAGCTTGGGGGGGGGACAGGACTACACCTTC. Full variable domain (remainder filled in from reference TRBV5-4 and TRBJ1-2): ETGVTQSPTHLIKTRGQQVTLRCSSQSGHNTVSWYQQALGQGPQFIFQYYREEENGRGNFPPRFSGLQFPNYSSELNVNALELDDSALYLCASSLGGGQDYTFGSGTRLTVV.

DNA for the CDR3: TGTGCCAGCTCGTCCTACCAGGGGGATTCCTACGAGCAGTACTTC. It translates to CASSSYQGDSYEQYF. The genes are TRBV19 and TRBJ2-7; 7 positions match TRBD1. Germline CDR1 is LNHDA and CDR2 is SQIVND (reference sequence). The CDR3 covers 15 residues. V dropped 9 bases and J dropped 1; count of bases not matched to a gene: 12.

V gene TRBV10-2 combines with J gene TRBJ2-7; perhaps TRBD1 as D (6 bases). CDR3 size: 12 residues. V was clipped by 5 bases and J by 4 bases, with 9 bases between them. Germline V gives CDR1 WSHSY, CDR2 SAAADI. CDR3 nucleotides: TGCGCCAGCAGTCTGGGGACATACGAGCAGTACTTC. Encoded protein: CASSLGTYEQYF.

This chain's CDR3 is CASSLYGGNEKLFF. The CDR3 coding sequence is TGTGCCAGCAGTTTATATGGGGGGAATGAAAAACTGTTTTTT. The rearrangement uses TRBV27 and TRBJ1-4, with a possible D match to TRBD1 (5 bases). V lost 1 base to trimming and J lost 5 bases, with 8 bases between them. The CDR3 loop spans 14 amino acids. CDR1 is MNHEY and CDR2 is SMNVEV in the germline V gene (reference sequence).

The sample holds one count of this clone. This chain uses TRBV7-2 with TRBJ1-5; TRBD1 is a possible D gene (5 bases). The CDR3 extends over 15 amino acids. Trimming removed 1 base at V and 5 bases at J, with 12 bases between. Germline CDR1 and CDR2: SGHTA and FQGNSA. CDR3 amino acids: CASSLGTGHYQPQHF. The CDR3 nucleotides are TGTGCCAGCAGCTTAGGCACAGGCCACTATCAGCCCCAGCATTTT. Full variable domain (outside the CDR3, taken from reference TRBV7-2 and TRBJ1-5): GAGVSQSPSNKVTEKGKDVELRCDPISGHTALYWYRQSLGQGLEFLIYFQGNSAPDKSGLPSDRFSAERTGGSVSTLTIQRTQQEDSAVYLCASSLGTGHYQPQHFGDGTRLSIL.

The table lists this clone with a count of one. The genes are TRBV25-1 and TRBJ2-3; perhaps TRBD2 as D (7 bases). Germline assignment: CDR1 MGHDK and CDR2 SYGVNS. V gave up 10 bases and J gave up 0 bases, with 20 bases separating them. CDR3 length equals 16 residues. CDR3 protein: CATLLGGGRSTDTQYF. The CDR3 coding sequence is TGTGCCACCCTCCTAGGGGGGGGGCGAAGCACAGATACGCAGTATTTT. Filled out from reference TRBV25-1 and TRBJ2-3, the complete variable domain reads EADIYQTPRYLVIGTGKKITLECSQTMGHDKMYWYQQDPGMELHLIHYSYGVNSTEKGDLSSESTVSRIRTEHFPLTLESARPSHTSQYLCATLLGGGRSTDTQYFGPGTRLTVL.

V gene TRBV7-9 combines with J gene TRBJ2-7, with 8 bases that match TRBD1. The CDR3 sequence is 18 residues long. From germline, CDR1 is SEHNR and CDR2 FQNEAQ (reference sequence). With 0 bases clipped from V and 3 bases from J, the junction kept 13 bases outside the gene matches. The CDR3 spells CASSLAHGQGALGYEQYF. CDR3 coding DNA: TGTGCCAGCAGCTTAGCCCACGGGCAGGGGGCGCTTGGCTACGAGCAGTACTTC. Using reference TRBV7-9 and TRBJ2-7 for the parts outside the CDR3, the full variable domain is DTGVSQNPRHKITKRGQNVTFRCDPISEHNRLYWYRQTLGQGPEFLTYFQNEAQLEKSRLLSDRFSAERPKGSFSTLEIQRTEQGDSAMYLCASSLAHGQGALGYEQYFGPGTRLTVT.

The rearrangement uses TRBV30 and TRBJ1-2; D is possibly TRBD1 (5 bases). The CDR3 sequence is 13 residues long. Trimming stripped 0 bases from V and 7 bases from J, with 12 bases between. Germline-derived CDR1 and CDR2 are GTSNPN and SVGIG (reference sequence). CDR3 region: CAWSVPTVRGYTF. Here the CDR3 DNA reads TGTGCCTGGAGTGTACCGACAGTGCGTGGCTACACCTTC.

The genes are TRBV7-3 and TRBJ2-2; 13 bases agree with TRBD2. In germline, CDR1 is SGHTA, CDR2 FQGTGA. The CDR3 consists of 17 residues. Unmatched junction bases numbered 9, after V lost 5 bases and J lost 6 bases. This chain's CDR3 is CASSPERTSGGAGELFF. The DNA for the CDR3 is TGTGCCAGCAGCCCCGAAAGGACTAGCGGGGGCGCCGGGGAGCTGTTTTTT.

CDR3 sequence reads: CASSSWTSEIGEETQYF. The DNA of the CDR3 is TGTGCCAGCAGCTCCTGGACTAGCGAGATTGGTGAGGAGACCCAGTACTTC. The gene calls are TRBV7-8 and TRBJ2-5, with 9 bases that match TRBD2. The germline V gene has CDR1 SGHVS and CDR2 FQNEAQ. Losses at the gene ends were 4 bases for V and 5 bases for J; bases not matched to a gene: 14. The CDR3 runs to 17 residues.

The chain carries TRBV5-6 and TRBJ1-4; 8 nucleotides line up with TRBD1. CDR1 is SGHDT and CDR2 is YYEEEE in the germline V gene. V was clipped by 0 bases and J by 5 bases; unmatched bases: 0. There are 14 residues in the CDR3. The CDR3 here is CASSLGDRNEKLFF. DNA for the CDR3: TGTGCCAGCAGCTTGGGGGACAGGAATGAAAAACTGTTTTTT.

The V and J genes are TRBV27 and TRBJ1-2; no definite D call. Germline-derived CDR1 and CDR2 are MNHEY and SMNVEV (reference sequence). The ends were cut back, 10 bases at V and 7 bases at J, with 13 bases in the middle. This CDR3 is 11 amino acids long. Written as DNA, the CDR3 is TGTGCCACCCGTACGAGCTTTGGCTACACCTTC. Translating it yields CATRTSFGYTF.

The V and J genes are TRBV2 and TRBJ2-5; the match to TRBD2 covers 8 bases. Germline CDR1 SNHLY, CDR2 FYNNEI. The CDR3 covers 13 residues. The V segment lost 9 bases and the J segment 5 bases; nucleotides outside the gene matches: 8. The CDR3 sequence is CARSGGVGETQYF. CDR3 sequence (DNA): TGTGCCAGGAGCGGGGGAGTTGGCGAGACCCAGTACTTC.

The chain is built from TRBV5-1 and TRBJ1-4, with D tentatively TRBD1 (5 bases). Germline CDR1 SGHRS, CDR2 YFSETQ. Trimming took 3 bases from V and 2 from J, leaving 11 bases between them. This CDR3 is 15 amino acids long. The CDR3: CASSSSGLTNEKLFF. In nucleotides, the CDR3 is TGCGCCAGCAGCTCTTCGGGACTTACTAATGAAAAACTGTTTTTT. Complete variable domain (other parts from reference TRBV5-1 and TRBJ1-4): KAGVTQTPRYLIKTRGQQVTLSCSPISGHRSVSWYQQTPGQGLQFLFEYFSETQRNKGNFPGRFSGRQFSNSRSEMNVSTLELGDSALYLCASSSSGLTNEKLFFGSGTQLSVL.

The gene calls are TRBV5-1 and TRBJ2-7, with 10 bases aligning to TRBD1. The CDR3 runs 17 residues. Germline V gene sequence: CDR1 SGHRS, CDR2 YFSETQ. With 0 bases clipped from V and 1 base from J, the junction kept 7 bases outside the gene matches. The DNA of the CDR3 is TGCGCCAGCAGCTTGGAAAAGGGACAGGGGTTGTCCTACGAGCAGTACTTC. Translating it yields CASSLEKGQGLSYEQYF.